The entry below gives a single TCR beta chain sequence along with its context. The source of the sample is a study of shared clonotypes between healthy human individuals. Investigators spread the genomic DNA of each subset evenly over several immunoSEQ plates. The data were produced by immunoSEQ multiplex PCR, yet TCRdb's version contains in-frame clones alone and is incomplete. This table has about 2,100,000 clones, about 93% appearing once. Only CD45RO-negative cells positively selected for CCR7 counted as naive CD8 cells, so terminally differentiated effector memory CD45RA+ cells were excluded. Sequencing was performed on naive CD8+ T cells from PBMCs. The receptor comes from a man aged 18 to 30 in good health. Some clones in this sample may be carry-over from other donors' samples.

The CDR3 DNA is TGTGCCAGCAGTTTATGGAGGGGGCGGGACTATGGCTACACCTTC. Amino acids: CASSLWRGRDYGYTF. The chain joins TRBV28 to TRBJ1-2; TRBD1 matches at 7 bases. Germline assignment: CDR1 MDHEN and CDR2 SYDVKM. The CDR3 runs to 15 residues. V lost 0 bases, J lost 3 bases, and 4 bases stayed unmatched.